The T cell receptor (beta chain) under discussion was sequenced for a study of cytomegalovirus exposure and HLA in healthy donors. Study findings and constraints: The Asian-associated ancestry cluster reportedly had fewer N-insertions than the 666-donor mean in a later analysis. An analysis done earlier found most TCR beta V segments productive about 87% or about 30% of the time.

The PCR used 60 Vbeta and 13 Jbeta primers. Using immunoSEQ multiplex PCR, the repertoire was profiled, and TCRdb retains in-frame clones only, with some absent. This sample yields about 130,000 clones, of which 80% are seen a single time; 2.5% belongs to the top ten. Per germline, CDR1 MGHRA and CDR2 YSYEKL. The CDR3 extends over 15 amino acids. The V end was cut by 2 bases, the J end by 0 bases, with 10 bases between. This clone was found a few times. Its antigen remains unknown. The same CDR3 can be traced to other DNA sequences in this sample. This chain joins TRBV4-1 and TRBJ1-1; D might be TRBD1 (6 bases). Sequencing was carried out using PBMCs. The clonotype was recovered from a man aged 25-45 years in good health and CMV-seronegative. The CDR3 loop is CASSQQQGMNTEAFF. DNA for the CDR3: TGCGCCAGCAGCCAACAACAGGGAATGAACACTGAAGCTTTCTTT.